This is a list of T cell receptor beta chains from one sample in a study of blood T cell repertoires in COVID-19. Only in-frame clones appear in the TCRdb table, and some are missing; sequencing was by immunoSEQ multiplex PCR. The table shows 270,000 or so clones, with around 89% occurring only once. The specimen sequenced was peripheral blood. Receptors were obtained from a woman aged 60-75 years with COVID-19, enrolled during active disease. CDR3s include the opening cysteine and the closing phenylalanine or tryptophan. A D gene is named only where the DNA matches it firmly. For some rows the clone size is stated as once, few or many, or as a class when expanded; others skip it.

clone size,J gene,V gene,D gene,CDR3 DNA,CDR3 protein
-,TRBJ2-5,TRBV3-1/TRBV3-2,-,TGTGCCAGCATCAGAAGCGGCGGGCAAGAGACCCAGTACTTC,CASIRSGGQETQYF
few,TRBJ2-3,TRBV19,TRBD2,TGTGCCAGTCGGGGGGGCCCTACTGGAGATACGCAGTATTTT,CASRGGPTGDTQYF
-,TRBJ1-1,TRBV6-1,-,TGTGCCAGCAGTGAACGGCAGGGAACTGAAGCTTTCTTT,CASSERQGTEAFF
-,TRBJ2-7,TRBV7-2,-,TGTGCCAGCAGCTCAGTACCCCCCTACGAGCAGTACTTC,CASSSVPPYEQYF
once,TRBJ2-7,TRBV4-1,TRBD2,TGCGCCAGCAGCCTCGTGGTTCGTAGCGGGGGGACCCCGTACCATTACGAGCAGTACTTC,CASSLVVRSGGTPYHYEQYF
-,TRBJ2-7,TRBV11-2,TRBD1,TGTGCCAGCAGCCTTGGGACAGGGCGGTACGAGCAGTACTTC,CASSLGTGRYEQYF
-,TRBJ1-1,TRBV21-1,-,TGTGCCAGGCGCACTGAAGCTTTCTTT,CARRTEAFF
-,TRBJ1-2,TRBV6-6,TRBD1,TGTGCCAGCAGAGAGACAGGGGATAACTATGGCTACACCTTC,CASRETGDNYGYTF
-,TRBJ1-6,TRBV6-5,-,TGTGCCAGCAGTTATAGCCCGGACACGCACTCACCCCTCCACTTT,CASSYSPDTHSPLHF
-,TRBJ1-6,TRBV7-2,-,TGTGCCAGCAGCTCTGGACAGACTAATTCACCCCTCCACTTT,CASSSGQTNSPLHF
-,TRBJ1-1,TRBV7-2,TRBD1,TGTGCCAGCAGAACAGGGGGTGCCACTGAAGCTTTCTTT,CASRTGGATEAFF
-,TRBJ2-2,TRBV7-9,-,TGTGCCAGCAGCGTACAGGGTATCGGGGAGCTGTTTTTT,CASSVQGIGELFF
once,TRBJ2-1,TRBV5-4,-,TGTGCCAGCAGCGGGGACTCCTACCAGACCGAGCAGTTCTTC,CASSGDSYQTEQFF
-,TRBJ1-5,TRBV10-2,-,TGCGCCAGCAGTGAGGGCAGGGGCTCCCAGCATTTT,CASSEGRGSQHF
-,TRBJ2-7,TRBV30,-,TGTGCCTGGAGTCGGTTCTACGAGCAGTACTTC,CAWSRFYEQYF
-,TRBJ2-3,TRBV5-4,TRBD1,TGTGCCAGCAGCTTGGGGGACAGGAACACAGATACGCAGTATTTT,CASSLGDRNTDTQYF
-,TRBJ2-1,TRBV30,-,TGTGCCTGGAGGTCAGGGTTATCCACAAACAATGAGCAGTTCTTC,CAWRSGLSTNNEQFF
once,TRBJ2-1,TRBV5-4,TRBD1,TGTGCCAGCAGCTTTCTAGGGGGCGCAGGGGTGAATGAGCAGTTCTTC,CASSFLGGAGVNEQFF
-,TRBJ2-7,TRBV6-5,-,TGTGCCAGCAGTTATCTGGCCAAACCCTACGAGCAGTACTTC,CASSYLAKPYEQYF
-,TRBJ2-7,TRBV28,-,TGTGCCACCCGAGATTCTAGACAGGCCTACGAGCAGTACTTC,CATRDSRQAYEQYF
-,TRBJ2-3,TRBV4-2,TRBD2,TGTGCCAGCAGCCAAGGAAAGAGGGCTAGCGGGGCCACAGATACGCAGTATTTT,CASSQGKRASGATDTQYF
-,TRBJ1-1,TRBV19,-,TGTGCCAGTAGTACCCGCTACCGGGGTAGCCCTGAAGCTTTCTTT,CASSTRYRGSPEAFF
-,TRBJ2-7,TRBV11-2,-,TGTGCCAGCAGCTTAATTATCGGGGACGAGCAGTACTTC,CASSLIIGDEQYF
-,TRBJ1-3,TRBV25-1,TRBD1,TGTGCCAGCAGTGAATGGGGACAGGGCGCTGGAAACACCATATATTTT,CASSEWGQGAGNTIYF
-,TRBJ2-5,TRBV29-1,TRBD2,TGCAGCGCTAGCGGGGGGCAACAAGAGACCCAGTACTTC,CSASGGQQETQYF
-,TRBJ2-7,TRBV29-1,TRBD2,TGCAGCGTTCGTGGACTAGCTTCCTACGAGCAGTACTTC,CSVRGLASYEQYF
-,TRBJ1-2,TRBV5-1,-,TGCGCCAGCAGAACGCCCGGGGAGGTAACCTATGGCTACACCTTC,CASRTPGEVTYGYTF
once,TRBJ2-3,TRBV28,-,TGTGCCAGCAGTCCGCCCCTAGGCTCTGGCACAGATACGCAGTATTTT,CASSPPLGSGTDTQYF
-,TRBJ2-7,TRBV9,-,TGTGCCAGCAGCGTAGAGAGGGGGAGCTACGAGCAGTACTTC,CASSVERGSYEQYF
-,TRBJ1-6,TRBV6-6,-,TGTGCCACCAGTTATCAGGGCTATAATTCACCCCTCCACTTT,CATSYQGYNSPLHF
-,TRBJ1-1,TRBV11-3,TRBD1,TGTGCCAGCAGCTTACTCACAGGGGAGGAAACTGAAGCTTTCTTT,CASSLLTGEETEAFF
once,TRBJ1-6,TRBV5-1,-,TGCGCCAGCAGCTCCGACAGGACCCCGAATTCACCCCTCCACTTT,CASSSDRTPNSPLHF
-,TRBJ1-1,TRBV7-2,-,TGTGCCAGCAGCTTAGGTTTTAGGGGTACTGAAGCTTTCTTT,CASSLGFRGTEAFF
-,TRBJ2-7,TRBV5-1,-,TGCGCCAGCAGCTTGGGTCCAGGACAAACCTACGAGCAGTACTTC,CASSLGPGQTYEQYF
-,TRBJ2-6,TRBV5-1,TRBD1,TGCGCCAGCAGCGTCGGGACAGCGTTCATCTCTGGGGCCAACGTCCTGACTTTC,CASSVGTAFISGANVLTF
-,TRBJ2-1,TRBV18,-,TGTGCCAGCTCACCAGAGAGGAATGAGCAGCTCTTC,CASSPERNEQLF
-,TRBJ1-2,TRBV19,-,TGTGCCAGTATCTCCGACAGGTCGCATGGCTACACCTTC,CASISDRSHGYTF
-,TRBJ1-2,TRBV2,TRBD1,TGTGCCAGCAGTACAGGGGGCGCAGGTTATGGCTACACCTTC,CASSTGGAGYGYTF
few,TRBJ2-2,TRBV25-1,-,TGTGCCAGCAAGGGGGACACCGGGGAGCTGTTTTTT,CASKGDTGELFF
-,TRBJ2-1,TRBV9,TRBD1,TGTGCCAGCAGCGTCATCGGGACAGTCTACAATGAGCAGTTCTTC,CASSVIGTVYNEQFF
once,TRBJ1-1,TRBV6-4,-,TGTGCCAGCAGCCCCGGGGTGGCGAACACTGAAGCTTTCTTT,CASSPGVANTEAFF
-,TRBJ1-6,TRBV5-5,TRBD1,TGTGCCAGCAGCCCCGAGTCAGGGGGCTACTCCTATAATTCACCCCTCCACTTT,CASSPESGGYSYNSPLHF
-,TRBJ1-1,TRBV19,-,TGTGCCAGTAGTATCTGGCAGGGGACGGCTGAAGCTTTCTTT,CASSIWQGTAEAFF
-,TRBJ2-5,TRBV11-3,TRBD1,TGTGCCAGCAGCCGAGTACAGGGGAGCCAAGAGACCCAGTACTTC,CASSRVQGSQETQYF
-,TRBJ1-5,TRBV10-3,-,TGTGCCATCAGTGAATATACAGGTTCCCAGCCCCAGCATTTT,CAISEYTGSQPQHF
-,TRBJ2-1,TRBV7-8,TRBD1,TGTGCCAGCAGCTTCAGACAGGGGCGTTACAATGAGCAGTTCTTC,CASSFRQGRYNEQFF
-,TRBJ1-3,TRBV7-9,-,TGTGCCAGCAGCGGTCAGGGTTTGAGTCCTGGAAACACCATATATTTT,CASSGQGLSPGNTIYF
-,TRBJ1-1,TRBV5-1,-,TGCGCCAGCAGTGGAAGGGAGGGGAACACTGAAGCTTTCTTT,CASSGREGNTEAFF